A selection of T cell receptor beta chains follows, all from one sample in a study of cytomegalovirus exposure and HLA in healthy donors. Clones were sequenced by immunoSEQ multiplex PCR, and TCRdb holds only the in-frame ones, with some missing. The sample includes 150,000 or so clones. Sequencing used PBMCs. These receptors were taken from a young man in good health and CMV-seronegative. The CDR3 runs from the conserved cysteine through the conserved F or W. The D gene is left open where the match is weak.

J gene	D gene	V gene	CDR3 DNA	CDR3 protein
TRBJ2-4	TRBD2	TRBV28	TGTGCCAGCAGTTTAGGATTAACCAGCGGGAGGGGTTCACCTCTAGCCAAAAACATTCAGTACTTC	CASSLGLTSGRGSPLAKNIQYF
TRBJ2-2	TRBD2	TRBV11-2	TGTGCCAGCAGGTTAGCGGGAGTAACTACCGGGGAGCTGTTTTTT	CASRLAGVTTGELFF
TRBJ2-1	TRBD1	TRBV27	TGTGCCAGCAGACTCAGGGGACAGAGCCTCTCCTACAATGAGCAGTTCTTC	CASRLRGQSLSYNEQFF
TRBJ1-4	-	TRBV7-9	TGTGCCAGCAGCGCCCGAGGGGGACCTGATAATGAAAAACTGTTTTTT	CASSARGGPDNEKLFF
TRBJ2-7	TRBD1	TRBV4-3	TGCGCCAGCAGCCAAGGGACAGGGCCCTCCTACGAGCAGTACTTC	CASSQGTGPSYEQYF
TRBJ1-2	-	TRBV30	TGTGCCTGGAGAGGAGGACTTCTACTGAACTATGGCTACACCTTC	CAWRGGLLLNYGYTF
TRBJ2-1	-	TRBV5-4	TGTGCCAGCAGCTTTTCGGTACGAATGGGCTATGAGCAGTTCTTC	CASSFSVRMGYEQFF
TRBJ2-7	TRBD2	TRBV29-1	TGCAGCGTTGAGTCGGGGAGCGGGGGGCCCTACGAGCAGTACTTC	CSVESGSGGPYEQYF
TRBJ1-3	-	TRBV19	TGTGCCAGTAACCCCGGGGTCTCTGGAAACACCATATATTTT	CASNPGVSGNTIYF
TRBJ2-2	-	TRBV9	TGTGCCAGCAGTGGGGCAGGACAAGGCACCGGGGAGCTGTTTTTT	CASSGAGQGTGELFF
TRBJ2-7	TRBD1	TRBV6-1	TGTGCCAGCAGTGAACTGACAGGGGGGTACGAGCAGTACTTC	CASSELTGGYEQYF
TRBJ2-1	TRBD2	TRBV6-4	TGTGCCAGCAGTGATAAGACTAGCGGGAATGAGCAGTTCTTC	CASSDKTSGNEQFF
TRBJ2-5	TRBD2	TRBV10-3	TGTGCCATCAGTGCCCAACTAGCGGGAGGCCGAGAGACCCAGTACTTC	CAISAQLAGGRETQYF
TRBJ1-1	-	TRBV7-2	TGTGCCAGCATTCGTCTGGGAGGCACTGAAGCTTTCTTT	CASIRLGGTEAFF
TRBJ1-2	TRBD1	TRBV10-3	TGTGCCATCAGTGAGCCTCCGGGACAGGGGGCTTGGACCTTC	CAISEPPGQGAWTF
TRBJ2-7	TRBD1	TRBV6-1	TGTGCCAGCACCCTAGACAGGGACGAGCAGTACTTC	CASTLDRDEQYF
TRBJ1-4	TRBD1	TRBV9	TGTGCCAGCAGCGCAACAGGGGGGGCGGGTGAAAAACTGTTTTTT	CASSATGGAGEKLFF
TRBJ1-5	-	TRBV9	TGTGCCAGCAGCGTAGGTAGTGCCAATCAGCCCCAGCATTTT	CASSVGSANQPQHF
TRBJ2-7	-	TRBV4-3	TGCGCCAGCAGCCAAGACATAGGGGCGATAAAATACGAGCAGTACTTC	CASSQDIGAIKYEQYF
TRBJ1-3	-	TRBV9	TGTGCCAGCAGCGCGGCGGGACCGGACTCTGGAAACACCATATATTTT	CASSAAGPDSGNTIYF
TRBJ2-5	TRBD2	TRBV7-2	TGTGCCAGCAGCCCACGGACTAGCGGGAGATATGAGACCCAGTACTTC	CASSPRTSGRYETQYF
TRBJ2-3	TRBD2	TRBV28	TGTGCCAGCAGCGTCGGGACTAACAGATTCACAGATACGCAGTATTTT	CASSVGTNRFTDTQYF
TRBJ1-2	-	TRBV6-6	TGTGCCAGCAGCTTAGGCGGGGCGGATGGCTACACCTTC	CASSLGGADGYTF
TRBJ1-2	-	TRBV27	TGTGCCAGCAGTCTCCGTCCGACAGGCCGGGATGGCTACACCTTC	CASSLRPTGRDGYTF
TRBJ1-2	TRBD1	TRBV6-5	TGTGCCAGCAACTCAGGGGGCGGCCTCTATGGCTACACCTTC	CASNSGGGLYGYTF
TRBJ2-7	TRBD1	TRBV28	TGTGCCAGCAGCCCTCCGGGACAGCAGGGCTACGAGCAGTACTTC	CASSPPGQQGYEQYF
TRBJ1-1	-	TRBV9	TGTGCCAGCAGCGTACTAGGAACAGGGAACACTGAAGCTTTCTTT	CASSVLGTGNTEAFF
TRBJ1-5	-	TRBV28	TGTGCCAGCAGTGCAGAATCGCCCCAGCATTTT	CASSAESPQHF
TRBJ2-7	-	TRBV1	TGCACCAGCAGCCAAGTCTGCCGACTAGTCAACAATAAGCCCGAGCAGTACTTC	CTSSQVCRLVNNKPEQYF
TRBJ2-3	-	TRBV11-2	TGTGCCAGCAGCTTAGTTCCCAGGGGTGTCCCCCCCACAGATACGCAGTATTTT	CASSLVPRGVPPTDTQYF
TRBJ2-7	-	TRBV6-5	TGTGCCAGCAGTTATAGGACAGCGTCCGCCTACGAGCAGTACTTC	CASSYRTASAYEQYF
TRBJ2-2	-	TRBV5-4	TGTGCCAGCAGTGGTCCCTCGGGCACCGGGGAGCTGTTTTTT	CASSGPSGTGELFF
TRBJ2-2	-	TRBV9	TGTGCCAGCAGCGTAGCTTACGGGACCGGGGAGCTGTTTTTT	CASSVAYGTGELFF
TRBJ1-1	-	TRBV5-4	TGTGCCAGCAGCTTGGAACAGATAGAGAACACTGAAGCTTTCTTT	CASSLEQIENTEAFF
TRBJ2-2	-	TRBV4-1	TGCGCCAGCAGCCAACCCCGAGCCAGGGGTTTTTCTGGCGGGGAGCTGTTTTTT	CASSQPRARGFSGGELFF
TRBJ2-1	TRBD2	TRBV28	TGTGCCCTCCGGGGGGTCAACAATGAGCAGTTCTTC	CALRGVNNEQFF
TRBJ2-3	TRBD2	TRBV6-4	TGTGCCAGCAGTCCGACTAGCGGGGGACTAACAGATACGCAGTATTTT	CASSPTSGGLTDTQYF
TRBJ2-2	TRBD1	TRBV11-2	TGTGCCAGCAAACCGGGACAGGGGTGGCCCGGGGAGCTGTTTTTT	CASKPGQGWPGELFF
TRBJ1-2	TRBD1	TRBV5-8	TGTGCCAACCTAGGACAGGAACAAATCACTAACTATGGCTACACCTTC	CANLGQEQITNYGYTF
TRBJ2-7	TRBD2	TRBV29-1	TGCAGCGTGGCCTCGGGACTAGCGGGAGTTCCGCCCTACGAGCAGTACTTC	CSVASGLAGVPPYEQYF
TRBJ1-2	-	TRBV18	TGTGCCAGCTCACCAAGTAGCGCCCCTTCTAACTATGGCTACACCTTC	CASSPSSAPSNYGYTF
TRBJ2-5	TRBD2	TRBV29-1	TGCAGCGTTCCCGCGGGAGGGGGAGAGACCCAGTACTTC	CSVPAGGGETQYF
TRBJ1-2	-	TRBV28	TGTGCCAGCAGTTTAAGACAGGACTTTAACTATGGCTACACCTTC	CASSLRQDFNYGYTF
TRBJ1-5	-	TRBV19	TGTGCCAGTTCCCTACAGTATAGCAATCAGCCCCAGCATTTT	CASSLQYSNQPQHF
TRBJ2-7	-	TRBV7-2	TGTGCCAGCAGTGCGGACTACGCCCAGTACTTC	CASSADYAQYF
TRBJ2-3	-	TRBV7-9	TGTGCCAGCAGCTTAGAACTCTCGGGTACAGATACGCAGTATTTT	CASSLELSGTDTQYF
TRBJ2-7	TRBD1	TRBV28	TGTGCCAGCAGTTTCCGGGACAGGGGGCGTGGGGTCTACGAGCAGTACTTC	CASSFRDRGRGVYEQYF
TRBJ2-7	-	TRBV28	TGTGCCAGCAGTTTCTCAGGTCAGGGGAGCTTCTACGAGCAGTACTTC	CASSFSGQGSFYEQYF
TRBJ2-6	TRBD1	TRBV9	TGTGCCAGCAGTTACGGACAGGGGTTGATTGCTGGGGCCAACGTCCTGACTTTC	CASSYGQGLIAGANVLTF